This T cell receptor (beta chain) appears in the sequencing data of a study of metastatic and nonmetastatic thyroid tumors. Study-wide background: The study looked at repertoires side by side in blood and in tumor or nodule tissue from malignant and benign thyroid patients.

This clone counts as medium-sized. Germline-derived CDR1 and CDR2 are SGHDN and FVKESK. The length of the CDR3 is 15 residues. The J segment lost 1 base and the V segment lost 2 bases, leaving 3 bases of the junction unmatched. TCRdb called clones again from the PCR reads with MiXCR. The table includes about 11,000 clones, around 30% detected once. Thyroid surgery was performed in patients who had received no treatment beforehand. The sequenced material came from tumor tissue. This chain joins TRBV14 and TRBJ1-1; 8 bases agree with TRBD1. This TCR was recovered from a female donor with papillary thyroid cancer or a benign thyroid nodule (not recorded which). Some clones in this sample may be carry-over from other donors' samples. The CDR3 DNA sequence: TGTGCCAGCAGCCAATGGACAGGGAGGAACACTGAAGCTTTCTTT. It encodes CASSQWTGRNTEAFF.